Listed below are T cell receptor beta chains from one sample, sequenced in a study of cytomegalovirus exposure and HLA in healthy donors. The method was immunoSEQ multiplex PCR; TCRdb's version includes in-frame clones alone and lacks a portion of them. The sample consists of fewer than 80,000 clones, around 79% of them appearing once. The sequenced material came from PBMCs. These receptors were collected from a man under 40 in good health and CMV-seronegative. Both conserved end residues are part of each CDR3. Fields, in order: clone size, D gene, V gene, J gene, CDR3 DNA, CDR3 protein. The D gene is left open where the match is weak. Rows give clone size only sometimes, using once, few, many, or a class for an expanded clone.

abundance: .; d_gene: TRBD2; v_gene: TRBV7-6; j_gene: TRBJ2-7; CDR3nt: TGTGCCAGCAGCCCCCGCGGGAGGGAATACGAGCAGTACTTC; CDR3aa: CASSPRGREYEQYF
abundance: .; d_gene: TRBD2; v_gene: TRBV7-6; j_gene: TRBJ2-2; CDR3nt: TGTGCCAGCAGCTTGACTAGCGGGGAGGATGGCGGGGAGCTGTTTTTT; CDR3aa: CASSLTSGEDGGELFF
abundance: .; d_gene: .; v_gene: TRBV14; j_gene: TRBJ2-1; CDR3nt: TGTGCCAGCAGCCAGGCCGGGGTTTGGGATGAGCAGTTCTTC; CDR3aa: CASSQAGVWDEQFF
abundance: once; d_gene: TRBD1; v_gene: TRBV7-2; j_gene: TRBJ2-5; CDR3nt: TGTGCCAGCAGCAACGACAGGGGGGAGACCCAGTACTTC; CDR3aa: CASSNDRGETQYF
abundance: few; d_gene: .; v_gene: TRBV7-6; j_gene: TRBJ2-7; CDR3nt: TGTGCCAGCAGCTCACAGGCTCCAGAGCAGTACTTC; CDR3aa: CASSSQAPEQYF
abundance: .; d_gene: TRBD2; v_gene: TRBV5-6; j_gene: TRBJ2-1; CDR3nt: TGTGCCAGCAGCGCAGGACTAGCGGGGGGGTCTATCTACAATGAGCAGTTCTTC; CDR3aa: CASSAGLAGGSIYNEQFF
abundance: .; d_gene: .; v_gene: TRBV10-1; j_gene: TRBJ2-7; CDR3nt: TGCGCCAGCAGTGACACCTACGAGCAGTACTTC; CDR3aa: CASSDTYEQYF
abundance: .; d_gene: .; v_gene: TRBV27; j_gene: TRBJ2-4; CDR3nt: TGTGCCAGCAGTTTGAGGCAGGTGGGAGGCATTCAGTACTTC; CDR3aa: CASSLRQVGGIQYF
abundance: .; d_gene: .; v_gene: TRBV28; j_gene: TRBJ1-2; CDR3nt: TGTGCCAGCAACATCCGACCAGGGGAGACTGGCTACACCTTC; CDR3aa: CASNIRPGETGYTF
abundance: few; d_gene: .; v_gene: TRBV9; j_gene: TRBJ1-2; CDR3nt: TGTGCCAGCAGCGTTACCCCCCTCCGGGGGGACTATGGCTACACCTTC; CDR3aa: CASSVTPLRGDYGYTF
abundance: .; d_gene: .; v_gene: TRBV28; j_gene: TRBJ1-2; CDR3nt: TGTGCCAGCAGTAGCGGGGTTTATGGCTACACCTTC; CDR3aa: CASSSGVYGYTF
abundance: .; d_gene: .; v_gene: TRBV4-2; j_gene: TRBJ1-3; CDR3nt: TGTGCCAGCAGCCTCCCGGGGAGGGGGAGATCCTCTGGAAACACCATATATTTT; CDR3aa: CASSLPGRGRSSGNTIYF
abundance: .; d_gene: .; v_gene: TRBV28; j_gene: TRBJ1-2; CDR3nt: TGTGCCAGCAGTTTAGGGCAGTTAATCGGTGGCTACACCTTC; CDR3aa: CASSLGQLIGGYTF
abundance: .; d_gene: TRBD1; v_gene: TRBV19; j_gene: TRBJ1-2; CDR3nt: TGTGCCAGTAGTATTGGGGACAGAGGCCATGGCTACACCTTC; CDR3aa: CASSIGDRGHGYTF
abundance: few; d_gene: .; v_gene: TRBV10-2; j_gene: TRBJ1-1; CDR3nt: TGCGCCAGCAGTCCTTCGCTACAGGCGGCTGAAGCTTTCTTT; CDR3aa: CASSPSLQAAEAFF
abundance: .; d_gene: .; v_gene: TRBV30; j_gene: TRBJ1-4; CDR3nt: TGTGCCTGGAGTGTACTTCCAGGGCCTTCGGAAAAACTGTTTTTT; CDR3aa: CAWSVLPGPSEKLFF
abundance: few; d_gene: .; v_gene: TRBV11-2; j_gene: TRBJ2-1; CDR3nt: TGTGCCAGCAGCTCTCCCGTGGGGGGGCGATGGGAGCAGTTCTTC; CDR3aa: CASSSPVGGRWEQFF
abundance: .; d_gene: .; v_gene: TRBV2; j_gene: TRBJ2-5; CDR3nt: TGTGCCAGCAGTGCACAAGAGACCCAGTACTTC; CDR3aa: CASSAQETQYF
abundance: once; d_gene: TRBD1; v_gene: TRBV29-1; j_gene: TRBJ1-5; CDR3nt: TGCAGCGTTAAAGCAGGGGGCGGCAATCAGCCCCAGCATTTT; CDR3aa: CSVKAGGGNQPQHF
abundance: few; d_gene: .; v_gene: TRBV6-5; j_gene: TRBJ1-4; CDR3nt: TGTGCCAGCAGTCATGTAGATGAAAAACTGTTTTTT; CDR3aa: CASSHVDEKLFF
abundance: .; d_gene: TRBD1; v_gene: TRBV5-1; j_gene: TRBJ2-5; CDR3nt: TGCGCCAGCAGCGCGGGACAGGGGCTCCTTGAGCAGTACTTC; CDR3aa: CASSAGQGLLEQYF
abundance: .; d_gene: TRBD1; v_gene: TRBV27; j_gene: TRBJ1-1; CDR3nt: TGTGCCACATCCCCTGGACAGGCGAACACTGAAGCTTTCTTT; CDR3aa: CATSPGQANTEAFF
abundance: .; d_gene: .; v_gene: TRBV19; j_gene: TRBJ1-3; CDR3nt: TGTGCCAGTAGACCCGAAGGAGGGGCTGGAAACACCATATATTTT; CDR3aa: CASRPEGGAGNTIYF
abundance: .; d_gene: TRBD2; v_gene: TRBV19; j_gene: TRBJ2-5; CDR3nt: TGTGCCAGTAGTACCCGGACTAGCGGGGGACGGCGCCAGACCCAGTACTTC; CDR3aa: CASSTRTSGGRRQTQYF